This passage covers 26 T cell receptor beta chains from one sample sequenced in a study of blood T cell repertoires in COVID-19. Libraries were prepared by immunoSEQ multiplex PCR; TCRdb keeps only in-frame clonotypes and omits some of them. There are more than 95,000 clones in the sample; approximately 85% occur only once, and 6.6% lies in the top ten. Material: peripheral blood. These receptors came from a man older than 75 with active or convalescent COVID-19.

The chain recombines TRBV28 with TRBJ1-4; 9 bases fit TRBD1. Per the germline V gene, CDR1 is MDHEN and CDR2 is SYDVKM. V trimming: 5 bases; J trimming: 7 bases; junction bases outside the gene matches: 11. This CDR3 is 16 amino acids long. For the CDR3, the DNA is TGTGCCAGCAGTCTCAACACAGGGGGCTGGGGTGAAAAACTGTTTTTT. Protein product: CASSLNTGGWGEKLFF.

The chain links TRBV18 to TRBJ2-1; 12 bases are a match to TRBD2. The V gene end was trimmed by 3 bases and the J gene end by 3 bases; junction bases not matched to a gene: 3. The CDR3 totals 16 residues. CDR1 and CDR2 (germline): KGHSH, LQKENI. The CDR3 DNA follows: TGTGCCAGCTCACCGGAGACTAGCGGGGGCTACAATGAGCAGTTCTTC. It encodes CASSPETSGGYNEQFF.

The rearrangement links TRBV27 to TRBJ2-7; 9 nucleotides align to TRBD2. The CDR3 is 13 amino acids. CDR1 is MNHEY, CDR2 SMNVEV, per germline (reference sequence). The V gene end was trimmed by 3 bases and the J gene end by 5 bases; junction bases not matched to a gene: 2. CDR3 sequence (DNA): TGTGCCAGCAGTTTGCGGGAGGGCGACGAGCAGTACTTC. The encoded protein is CASSLREGDEQYF.

This clone was picked up a small number of times. The chain couples TRBV11-3 to TRBJ1-1; D gene uncertain. The CDR3 is made up of 14 amino acids. Germline assignment: CDR1 SGHNT and CDR2 YENEEA. V was pared by 1 base and J by 4 bases, with 10 bases between. CDR3 protein: CASSLGGDFTEAFF. CDR3 sequence (DNA): TGTGCCAGCAGCTTAGGAGGCGATTTCACTGAAGCTTTCTTT.

V gene TRBV3-1 (or the pseudogene TRBV3-2) combines with J gene TRBJ1-3, with a weak D call TRBD1 (5 bases). Germline assignment: CDR1 LGHDT and CDR2 YNNKEL (reference sequence). This CDR3 region has 15 residues. The V gene lost 2 bases and the J gene lost 3 bases, with 11 bases spanning the gap. The chain's CDR3 is CASSQNVGGGNTIYF. CDR3 in DNA: TGTGCCAGCAGCCAAAACGTCGGGGGTGGAAACACCATATATTTT.

This chain links TRBV7-2 with TRBJ1-2; D may be TRBD1 (5 bases). Trimming took off 1 base at V and 2 bases at J, with 8 bases between the two ends. The CDR3 loop spans 14 amino acids. Germline V lookup: CDR1 SGHTA, CDR2 FQGNSA. CDR3: CASSLGQYNYGYTF. In nucleotides, the CDR3 is TGTGCCAGCAGCTTAGGACAGTACAACTATGGCTACACCTTC.

The rearrangement joins TRBV6-1 to TRBJ1-5; D remains ambiguous. The CDR3 runs to 13 residues. Between the trimmed V and J ends, which lost 3 bases and 4 bases, there was a span of 7 bases. Germline CDR1 MNHNS, CDR2 SASEGT. The CDR3 DNA reads TGTGCCAGCAGTGATGTACAGAATCAGCCCCAGCATTTT. Translating gives CASSDVQNQPQHF.

This clone was detected a few times. This chain links TRBV5-6 with TRBJ2-7; TRBD1 matches 7 bases. The CDR3 spans 14 residues. J lost 6 bases, V lost 2 bases, and 8 bases had no gene match. Germline CDR1 is SGHDT and CDR2 is YYEEEE. CDR3 DNA: TGTGCCAGCAGCTTAGGATTAGGGGGCGCCGAGCAGTACTTC. As protein: CASSLGLGGAEQYF.

This clone appeared a few times. The rearrangement joins TRBV9 to TRBJ1-3; weak D call: TRBD1 (5 bases). V was cut by 0 bases and J by 3 bases, with 10 bases left in between. The CDR3 loop spans 15 amino acids. From germline, CDR1 is SGDLS and CDR2 YYNGEE. CDR3 sequence reads: CASSVGHRFGNTIYF. CDR3 coding DNA: TGTGCCAGCAGCGTAGGTCACAGGTTTGGAAACACCATATATTTT. The full variable domain, its missing parts supplied by reference TRBV9 and TRBJ1-3, is DSGVTQTPKHLITATGQRVTLRCSPRSGDLSVYWYQQSLDQGLQFLIQYYNGEERAKGNILERFSAQQFPDLHSELNLSSLELGDSALYFCASSVGHRFGNTIYFGEGSWLTVV.

The chain couples TRBV12-3 or TRBV12-4 to TRBJ2-3; tentatively, D is TRBD2 (6 bases). V was shortened by 6 bases and J by 9 bases, with 10 bases between the two germline ends. The CDR3 extends over 11 amino acids. The DNA for the CDR3 is TGTGCCAGCAGCGGGACTTTAACGCAGTATTTT. The encoded protein is CASSGTLTQYF.

This clone has a single count. V is TRBV29-1 and J is TRBJ2-1, with 9 bases lining up with TRBD2. This CDR3 comprises 13 residues. V lost 5 bases and J lost 12; bases outside the gene matches: 11. Germline CDR1 is SQVTM and CDR2 is ANQGSEA. The CDR3 sequence: CSVTGTSFVGQFF. The CDR3 DNA is TGCAGCGTTACCGGGACTAGCTTCGTCGGGCAGTTCTTC.

The chain uses TRBV10-3 and TRBJ2-1; D may be TRBD1 (6 bases). This CDR3 contains 16 residues. The V and J ends lost 0 bases and 4 bases respectively, with 13 bases between them. CDR1 and CDR2 (germline): ENHRY, SYGVKD. CDR3 sequence (DNA): TGTGCCATCAGTGAGTCGTTCACAGGGTTGTACAATGAGCAGTTCTTC. Residues: CAISESFTGLYNEQFF.

The CDR3 DNA reads TGTGCCAGTAGTGTCGGGACAGGGGGCACGGAGACCCAGTACTTC. It translates to CASSVGTGGTETQYF. The chain employs TRBV19 and TRBJ2-5, with TRBD1 matching over 12 bases. V dropped 5 bases and J dropped 5; count of bases not matched to a gene: 6. Germline values: CDR1 LNHDA, CDR2 SQIVND (reference sequence). The CDR3 length is 15 residues.

J is TRBJ2-5 and V is TRBV7-8, with D maybe TRBD2 (5 bases). The V gene's germline CDR1 is SGHVS and CDR2 FQNEAQ. The V end was cut by 1 base, the J end by 5 bases, with 14 bases between. CDR3 length equals 15 residues. CDR3: CASSLESFSGETQYF. CDR3 in DNA: TGTGCCAGCAGCTTAGAAAGCTTTTCGGGGGAGACCCAGTACTTC.

The chain couples TRBV15 to TRBJ2-2; TRBD2 matches at 7 bases. V shed 8 bases and J 1 base; nucleotides not matched to a gene: 4. Germline lookup yields CDR1 LNHNV and CDR2 YYDKDF (reference sequence). This CDR3 comprises 14 residues. CDR3 DNA sequence: TGTGCCACCCGGGCGGGAGAGAACACCGGGGAGCTGTTTTTT. It encodes CATRAGENTGELFF.

This clone showed up just a few times. J is TRBJ2-5 and V is TRBV5-4; TRBD2 is a possible D gene (6 bases). Germline CDR1 is SGHNT and CDR2 is YYREEE (reference sequence). The CDR3 totals 15 residues. V shed 4 bases and J shed 0 bases, with 13 bases lying between them. As DNA, the CDR3 is TGTGCCAGCAGCCCGTGGGGGGTGTACCAAGAGACCCAGTACTTC. Protein: CASSPWGVYQETQYF.

The sample holds a few counts of this clone. At one of its ends the junction is not consistent with the germline gene, which may arise from a read error. The V and J genes are TRBV7-9 and TRBJ2-7; 12 positions agree with TRBD2. The CDR3 covers 15 residues. Germline CDR1 and CDR2: SEHNR and FQNEAQ (reference sequence). In DNA, the CDR3 is TGTGCCAGCAGCCTAGCGGGGGGGCCCTCCAACGAGCAGTACTTC. It encodes CASSLAGGPSNEQYF.

The chain combines TRBV19 with TRBJ2-7; D might be TRBD2 (6 bases). Trimming pared 3 bases from V and 3 bases from J, leaving 18 bases between. The length of the CDR3 is 16 residues. CDR1 is LNHDA and CDR2 is SQIVND in the germline V gene (reference sequence). The CDR3 region has the DNA TGTGCCAGTAGTATGATGGGTGGTGTGGAGGGCTACGAGCAGTACTTC. This sequence encodes CASSMMGGVEGYEQYF.

This clone has only one observation. V gene TRBV20-1 combines with J gene TRBJ1-2; D perhaps matches TRBD1 (5 bases). This CDR3 comprises 12 residues. CDR1 is DFQATT, CDR2 SNEGSKA, per germline (reference sequence). Deletions cut 3 bases from V and 6 bases from J, with 11 bases between. The CDR3 DNA sequence: TGCAGTGCTAGTAGGGGCGGCGATGGCTACACCTTC. Protein sequence: CSASRGGDGYTF.

The rearrangement uses TRBV5-5 and TRBJ2-2; D possibly corresponds to TRBD1 (6 bases). CDR3 size: 13 residues. Trimming removed 4 bases at V and 6 bases at J, with 10 bases between. Germline loops: CDR1 SGHKS, CDR2 YYEKEE (reference sequence). In nucleotides, the CDR3 is TGTGCCAGCAGCCCTCAGGGGCCCGGGGAGCTGTTTTTT. It specifies CASSPQGPGELFF.

The J gene is TRBJ2-3, the V gene TRBV18; possibly TRBD2 for D (6 bases). The CDR3 length is 15 residues. V was cut by 6 bases and J by 5 bases, with 18 bases left in between. Germline V gene sequence: CDR1 KGHSH, CDR2 LQKENI. In DNA, the CDR3 is TGTGCCAGCTCCCCAAGGGGAGGTTATGAAGATACGCAGTATTTT. Encoded protein: CASSPRGGYEDTQYF.

This chain joins TRBV5-4 and TRBJ1-1; D gene unclear. CDR3 size: 15 residues. Germline CDR1 and CDR2: SGHNT and YYREEE (reference sequence). The ends were cut back, 4 bases at V and 3 bases at J, with 16 bases in the middle. The CDR3 nucleotides read TGTGCCAGCAGCCCCCCCCCGGGAGGGTACACTGAAGCTTTCTTT. This encodes CASSPPPGGYTEAFF.

The CDR3 region is CASSQTSRGTGHEQFF. DNA of the CDR3: TGTGCCAGCAGCCAAACCTCTAGGGGGACGGGGCATGAGCAGTTCTTC. The chain uses TRBV3-1 (or the pseudogene TRBV3-2) and TRBJ2-1; a possible D gene is TRBD1 (6 bases). Germline CDR1 reads LGHDT; CDR2 reads YNNKEL (reference sequence). This CDR3 is built from 16 residues. Trimming pared 2 bases from V and 8 bases from J, leaving 19 bases between.

This chain links TRBV6-5 with TRBJ1-6, with D tentatively TRBD1 (5 bases). The CDR3 consists of 13 residues. Per the germline V gene, CDR1 is MNHEY and CDR2 is SVGAGI. V lost 7 bases and J 7 bases, leaving 11 bases between the germline ends. In DNA form, the CDR3 reads TGTGCCAGCAAGGGGCAGGTGAATTCACCCCTCCACTTT. It translates to CASKGQVNSPLHF.

The chain couples TRBV5-1 to TRBJ2-7; 8 bases match TRBD1. V shed 3 bases and J 7 bases; nucleotides not matched to a gene: 6. The CDR3 has 13 residues. Germline V gene lookup returns CDR1 SGHRS and CDR2 YFSETQ. CDR3 DNA: TGCGCCAGCAGCTGGACAGGGTTGAGGGAGCAGTACTTC. Protein: CASSWTGLREQYF.

The DNA for the CDR3 is TGTGCCAGCAGCCCGATTGGGGGTACTAGCGGGGGAAACGAGCAGTACTTC. Its protein product is CASSPIGGTSGGNEQYF. The chain employs TRBV28 and TRBJ2-7, with 11 bases identical to TRBD2. The CDR3 consists of 17 residues. Trimming at V came to 6 bases and at J to 5 bases, leaving 15 bases not matched to a gene. CDR1 is MDHEN, CDR2 SYDVKM, per germline.